This passage covers 8 T cell receptor beta chains from one sample sequenced in a study of beta chain features in type 1 diabetes. Since all of the isolated RNA was reverse transcribed, expressed TCRB transcripts were what got sequenced. Clones were sequenced by immunoSEQ multiplex PCR, and TCRdb holds only the in-frame ones, with some missing. The sample holds some 500,000 clones, roughly 10% seen once. Specimen: naive CD4+ T cells from blood. The receptors here all came from a woman younger than 35 in good health.

This clone appeared a few times. The chain joins TRBV7-9 to TRBJ2-1; TRBD2 is a possible D gene (6 bases). With 6 bases removed from V and 15 bases from J, the gap between germline ends came to 18 bases. The V gene's germline CDR1 is SEHNR and CDR2 FQNEAQ (reference sequence). The CDR3 consists of 12 residues. CDR3 amino acids: CASSPNVGLRFF. CDR3 nucleotides: TGTGCCAGCAGTCCCAACGTGGGACTCCGGTTCTTC. Complete variable domain (other parts from reference TRBV7-9 and TRBJ2-1): DTGVSQNPRHKITKRGQNVTFRCDPISEHNRLYWYRQTLGQGPEFLTYFQNEAQLEKSRLLSDRFSAERPKGSFSTLEIQRTEQGDSAMYLCASSPNVGLRFFGPGTRLTVL.

This clone turned up a few times. The chain couples TRBV28 to TRBJ1-2; D ambiguous. This CDR3 contains 13 residues. The germline CDR1 and CDR2 sequences are MDHEN and SYDVKM. V was shortened by 2 bases and J by 8 bases, with 12 bases between the two germline ends. CDR3 DNA sequence: TGTGCCAGCAGTTTAGGTCGGGTTCTAGGCTACACCTTC. Its protein product is CASSLGRVLGYTF.

J is TRBJ2-1 and V is TRBV10-3; the D call may be TRBD1 or TRBD2 (5 bases each). V lost 1 base, J lost 6 bases, and 13 bases lay in between. Germline loops: CDR1 ENHRY, CDR2 SYGVKD. The CDR3 extends over 15 amino acids. CDR3 coding DNA: TGTGCCATCAGTGAGTATCGGGACGGATCCAATGAGCAGTTCTTC. It encodes CAISEYRDGSNEQFF.

This clone was counted a few times. This chain joins TRBV6-1 and TRBJ2-3, with 10 bases identical to TRBD1. This CDR3 is built from 15 residues. J gave up 1 base and V 6 bases, and 4 bases lay outside the gene matches. Germline values: CDR1 MNHNS, CDR2 SASEGT. This CDR3 is CASRAGTGGTDTQYF. The CDR3 nucleotides are TGTGCCAGCAGGGCCGGGACAGGGGGCACAGATACGCAGTATTTT.

This clone was counted a few times. The chain combines TRBV10-3 with TRBJ2-7; 9 bases are shared with TRBD1. J was trimmed by 0 bases and V by 6 bases; bases with no gene match: 6. The CDR3 has 15 residues. Germline V gene data show CDR1 as ENHRY and CDR2 as SYGVKD. CDR3 amino acids: CAISLGQGSSYEQYV. The CDR3 DNA is TGTGCCATCAGCCTCGGACAGGGGAGCTCCTACGAGCAGTACGTC.

This clone was seen a few times. V usage is TRBV21-1 and J usage is TRBJ2-7; no DNA check was done on the table's D call, TRBD2. TRBV21-1 has pseudogene status. The CDR3 length is 13 residues. CDR3 amino acids: CASSKKSVYEQYV. DNA for the CDR3: TGTGCCAGCAGCAAAAAGAGCGTCTACGAGCAGTACGTC.

The V and J genes are TRBV4-2 and TRBJ1-1; D perhaps matches TRBD1 (5 bases). V was shortened by 1 base and J by 7 bases, with 13 bases between the two germline ends. The CDR3 is made up of 14 amino acids. Germline CDR1 reads LGHNA; CDR2 reads YNFKEQ. The CDR3 bases are TGTGCCAGCAGCCAAGTAATTCCCCAGGGTGAAGCTTTCTTT. Amino acids: CASSQVIPQGEAFF.

A few counts support this clone. The chain employs TRBV7-3 and TRBJ1-2; 7 nucleotides match TRBD1. The germline V gene has CDR1 SGHTA and CDR2 FQGTGA. The V gene end was trimmed by 4 bases and the J gene end by 6 bases; junction bases not matched to a gene: 2. CDR3 length equals 12 residues. In nucleotides, the CDR3 is TGTGCCAGCAGCTACAGGGGTGATGGCTACACCTTC. This codes for CASSYRGDGYTF.